Below, 14 T cell receptor beta chains from the same sample are listed, as sequenced in a study of shared clonotypes between healthy human individuals. Data came from immunoSEQ multiplex PCR; TCRdb stores just in-frame clones and leaves some out. The sample includes around 1.9 million clones, 93% of them seen just once. Positive CCR7 selection of CD45RO-negative cells yielded the naive CD8 cells, and terminally differentiated effector memory CD45RA+ cells were excluded. Sequencing used naive CD8+ T cells from PBMCs. The receptors were gathered from a man younger than 35 in good health. Some clones in this sample may be carry-over from other donors' samples.

A remark on this clone: Germline and junction disagree at one end, which may indicate a read error. This sequence joins TRBV5-1 and TRBJ2-1, with 10 bases identical to TRBD2. This CDR3 is 16 amino acids long. Germline V gives CDR1 SGHRS, CDR2 YFSETQ. CDR3: CASSSFSGRSSNEQFF. The CDR3 bases are TGCGCCAGCAGCTCCTTTAGCGGGAGGTCCTCCAATGAGCAGTTCTTC.

The V call is TRBV28, the J call TRBJ2-1, with 11 bases identical to TRBD2. Germline V gene lookup returns CDR1 MDHEN and CDR2 SYDVKM. This CDR3 has 14 residues. The J segment lost 5 bases and the V segment lost 6 bases, leaving 3 bases of the junction unmatched. CDR3: CASRVLAGDNEQFF. The CDR3 DNA sequence: TGTGCCAGCAGGGTACTAGCGGGGGACAATGAGCAGTTCTTC. Based on the CDR3 plus reference TRBV28 and TRBJ2-1, the full variable domain is DVKVTQSSRYLVKRTGEKVFLECVQDMDHENMFWYRQDPGLGLRLIYFSYDVKMKEKGDIPEGYSVSREKKERFSLILESASTNQTSMYLCASRVLAGDNEQFFGPGTRLTVL.

J is TRBJ2-5 and V is TRBV29-1; 9 nucleotides agree with TRBD1. Germline V CDR1 and CDR2: SQVTM, ANQGSEA. Trimming took 1 base from V and 7 from J; bases not matched to a gene: 7. The CDR3 runs to 14 residues. CDR3 DNA: TGCAGCGTTGAAGGACAGGGGGATCTTGTGACCCAGTACTTC. Protein product: CSVEGQGDLVTQYF.

The rearrangement joins TRBV18 to TRBJ2-7, with D possibly TRBD2 on 6 matching bases. The CDR3 has 13 amino acids. Germline CDR1 reads KGHSH; CDR2 reads LQKENI. V lost 5 bases, J lost 2 bases, and 10 bases lay in between. This CDR3 is CASSSRETYEQYF. In DNA, the CDR3 is TGTGCCAGCTCATCCCGGGAGACCTACGAGCAGTACTTC.

DNA of the CDR3: TGTGCCAGCAGTTTAAAAGACAGGGCAGGCTACACCTTC. Its protein product is CASSLKDRAGYTF. This chain joins TRBV27 and TRBJ1-2; TRBD1 matches at 7 bases. The CDR3 extends over 13 amino acids. V lost 2 bases and J lost 8; bases outside the gene matches: 5. Germline lookup yields CDR1 MNHEY and CDR2 SMNVEV (reference sequence).

This sequence joins TRBV11-2 and TRBJ2-7, with no clear D. V was cut by 2 bases and J by 9 bases, with 8 bases left in between. This CDR3 has 11 residues. Germline CDR1 SGHAT, CDR2 FQNNGV. CDR3 DNA sequence: TGTGCCAGCAGCTTAAATGCTAGGCAGTACTTC. This gives the protein CASSLNARQYF.

The rearrangement links TRBV6-5 to TRBJ1-2; D is uncertain. V was shortened by 0 bases and J by 0 bases, with 8 bases between the two germline ends. CDR1 and CDR2 from the germline V gene are MNHEY and SVGAGI. There are 15 residues in the CDR3. The CDR3 nucleotides read TGTGCCAGCAGTTACTCGGCACTAGCTAACTATGGCTACACCTTC. Translation gives CASSYSALANYGYTF.

The V and J genes are TRBV7-6 and TRBJ2-7; 8 bases map to TRBD1. CDR3 length: 14 amino acids. V dropped 1 base and J dropped 6; count of bases not matched to a gene: 5. Germline CDR1 is SGHVS and CDR2 is FNYEAQ. This chain's CDR3 is CASSLGDRPSEQYF. DNA for the CDR3: TGTGCCAGCAGCTTAGGGGACAGGCCCAGCGAGCAGTACTTC.

This clone appeared once. This chain joins TRBV7-9 and TRBJ2-5, with D perhaps matching TRBD1 or TRBD2 (6 bases each). In germline, CDR1 is SEHNR, CDR2 FQNEAQ (reference sequence). CDR3 size: 13 residues. Trimming removed 8 bases at V and 4 bases at J, with 14 bases between. In DNA, the CDR3 is TGTGCCAGCGGAGGGGGAGTCGGAGAGACCCAGTACTTC. Encoded protein: CASGGGVGETQYF.

The chain has TRBV12-5 and TRBJ2-2; 7 nucleotides match TRBD2. With 2 bases clipped from V and 6 bases from J, the junction kept 9 bases outside the gene matches. This CDR3 contains 16 residues. Germline values: CDR1 LGHNT, CDR2 FRNRAP. The CDR3, as DNA: TGTGCTAGTGGTTTGCCTGGACTAGTCCCGCCCGGGGAGCTGTTTTTT. This sequence encodes CASGLPGLVPPGELFF.

The chain carries TRBV5-1 and TRBJ2-3, with 8 bases fitting TRBD1. The CDR3 is made up of 16 amino acids. Germline lookup yields CDR1 SGHRS and CDR2 YFSETQ. Unmatched junction bases numbered 7, after V lost 0 bases and J lost 4 bases. CDR3 DNA: TGCGCCAGCAGCTTGGTGCCAGGGGGCGCCCCAGATACGCAGTATTTT. Protein: CASSLVPGGAPDTQYF.

V is TRBV6-5 and J is TRBJ1-2; 7 nucleotides align to TRBD1. CDR3 size: 14 residues. The germline gives CDR1 MNHEY, CDR2 SVGAGI. Losses at the gene ends were 2 bases for V and 8 bases for J; bases not matched to a gene: 8. CDR3 sequence: CASSYGRQGGGYTF. For the CDR3, the DNA is TGTGCCAGCAGTTACGGTCGACAGGGCGGCGGCTACACCTTC.

The chain uses TRBV7-2 and TRBJ2-7; no definite D call. Per germline, CDR1 SGHTA and CDR2 FQGNSA. Trimming shortened V by 5 bases and J by 3 bases, and 5 bases separated the two germline ends. The CDR3 is made up of 11 amino acids. The CDR3: CASSTHYEQYF. The CDR3, as DNA: TGTGCCAGCAGCACGCACTACGAGCAGTACTTC.

The genes are TRBV28 and TRBJ2-7; no clear D gene. The CDR3 has 15 residues. Germline lookup yields CDR1 MDHEN and CDR2 SYDVKM. Between the trimmed V and J ends, which lost 6 bases and 3 bases, there was a span of 18 bases. Written as DNA, the CDR3 is TGTGCCAGCAGCCCGACGGGTGTTCAACTCTACGAGCAGTACTTC. Translated: CASSPTGVQLYEQYF.